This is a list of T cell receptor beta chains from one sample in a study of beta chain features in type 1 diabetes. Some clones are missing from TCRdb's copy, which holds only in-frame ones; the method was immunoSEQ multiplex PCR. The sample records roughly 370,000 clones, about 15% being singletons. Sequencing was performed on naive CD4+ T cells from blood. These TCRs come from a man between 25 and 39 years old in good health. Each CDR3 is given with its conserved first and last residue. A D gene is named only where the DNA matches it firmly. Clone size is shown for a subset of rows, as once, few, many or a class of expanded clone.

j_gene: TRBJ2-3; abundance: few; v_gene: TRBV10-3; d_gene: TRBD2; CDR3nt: TGTGCCATCAGTGAGTCGGCGGGGGGCCACACAGATACGCAGTATTTT; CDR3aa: CAISESAGGHTDTQYF
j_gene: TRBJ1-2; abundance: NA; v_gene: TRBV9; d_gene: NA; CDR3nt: TGTGCCAGCAGCGCCCCCGACAGATACTATGGCTACACCTTC; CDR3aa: CASSAPDRYYGYTF
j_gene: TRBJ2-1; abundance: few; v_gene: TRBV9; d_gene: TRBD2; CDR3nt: TGTGCCAGCAGCGTAGTCCTAGCGGGGGCCTCCTACAATGAGCAGTTCTTC; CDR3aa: CASSVVLAGASYNEQFF
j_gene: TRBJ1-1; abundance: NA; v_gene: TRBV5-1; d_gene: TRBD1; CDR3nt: TGCGCCAGCAGCAATAGACAGGGGAACACTGAAGCTTTCTTT; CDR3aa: CASSNRQGNTEAFF
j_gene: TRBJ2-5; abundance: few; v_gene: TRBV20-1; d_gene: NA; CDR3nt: TGCAGTGCTAGGGAAGAGACCCAGTACTTC; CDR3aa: CSAREETQYF
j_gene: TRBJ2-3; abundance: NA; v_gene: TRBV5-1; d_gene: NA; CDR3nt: TGCGCCAGCAGTCGAGTGAGCAACACAGATACGCAGTATTTT; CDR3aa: CASSRVSNTDTQYF
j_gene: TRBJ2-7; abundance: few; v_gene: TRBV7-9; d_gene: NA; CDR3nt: TGTGCCAGCAGCCCCCCCCGCAGGGTGGTCGAGCAGTACTTC; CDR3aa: CASSPPRRVVEQYF
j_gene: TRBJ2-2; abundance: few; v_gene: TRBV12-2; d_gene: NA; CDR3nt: TGTGCAAGTCGCTTTATTTTAAGGGTCATGGACACCGGGGAGCTGTTTTTT; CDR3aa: CASRFILRVMDTGELFF
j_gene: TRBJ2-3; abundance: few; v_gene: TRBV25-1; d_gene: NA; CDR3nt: TGTGCCAGCAGCAGGGCAGGCACAGATACGCAGTATTTT; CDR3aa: CASSRAGTDTQYF
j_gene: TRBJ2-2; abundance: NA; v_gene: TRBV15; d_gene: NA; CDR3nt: TGTGCCACCAGCAGAGAGCGCGAAAACACCGGGGAGCTGTTTTTT; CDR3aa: CATSRERENTGELFF
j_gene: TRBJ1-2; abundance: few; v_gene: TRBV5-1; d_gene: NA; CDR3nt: TGCGCCAGCAGCCAACGACAGACCTATGGCTACACCTTC; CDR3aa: CASSQRQTYGYTF
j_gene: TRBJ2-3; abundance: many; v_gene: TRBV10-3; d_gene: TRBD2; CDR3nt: TGTGCCATCAGGGCGGGGGGCACAGATACGCAGTATTTT; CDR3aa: CAIRAGGTDTQYF
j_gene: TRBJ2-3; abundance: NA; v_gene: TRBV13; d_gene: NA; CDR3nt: TGTGCCAGCAGAAAAAGGGCGGGGTCCGTCTCAGTCCTCGTTAATACGCAGTATTTT; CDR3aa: CASRKRAGSVSVLVNTQYF
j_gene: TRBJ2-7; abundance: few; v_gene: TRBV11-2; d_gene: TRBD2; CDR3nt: TGTGCCAGCAGTCGTAGCGGGGGAACACCCTACGAGCAGTACTTC; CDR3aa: CASSRSGGTPYEQYF
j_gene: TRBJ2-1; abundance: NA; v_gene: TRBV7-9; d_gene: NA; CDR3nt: TGTGCCAGCGCCAACAATGAGCAGTTCTTC; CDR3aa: CASANNEQFF
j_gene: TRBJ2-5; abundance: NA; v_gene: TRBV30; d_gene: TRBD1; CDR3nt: TGTGCCTGGAGCAGGGGGCGTATAGAGACCCAGTACTTC; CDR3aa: CAWSRGRIETQYF
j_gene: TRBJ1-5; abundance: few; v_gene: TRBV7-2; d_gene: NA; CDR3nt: TGTGCCAGCAGCCCTGTGGTGGGCAATCAGCCCCAGCATTTT; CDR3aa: CASSPVVGNQPQHF
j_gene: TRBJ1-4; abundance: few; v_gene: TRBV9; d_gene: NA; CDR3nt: TGTGCCAGCAACGGAGGGGGAGATGAAAAACTGTTTTTT; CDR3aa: CASNGGGDEKLFF
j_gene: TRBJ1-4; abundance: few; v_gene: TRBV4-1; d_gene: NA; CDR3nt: TGCGCCAGCAGCCATCGGGGCACTTTGATTGAAAAACTGTTTTTT; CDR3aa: CASSHRGTLIEKLFF
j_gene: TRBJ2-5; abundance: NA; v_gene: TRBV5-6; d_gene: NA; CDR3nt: TGTGCCAGCAGACTCATAAACCGGGAGACCCAGTACTTC; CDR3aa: CASRLINRETQYF
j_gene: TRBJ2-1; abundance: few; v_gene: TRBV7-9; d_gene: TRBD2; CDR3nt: TGTGCCAGCAGCACAGTTATAGCGGGGGTATGGGAGCAGTTCTTC; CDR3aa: CASSTVIAGVWEQFF
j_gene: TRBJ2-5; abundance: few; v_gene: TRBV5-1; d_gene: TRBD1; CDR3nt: TGCGCCAGCAGCCAGGGACAGGTGACCCAGTACTTC; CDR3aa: CASSQGQVTQYF
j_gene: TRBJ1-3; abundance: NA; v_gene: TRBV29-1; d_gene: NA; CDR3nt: TGCAGCGTTGAAGAACGAACGAATCTCCTTGGAAACACCATATATTTT; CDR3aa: CSVEERTNLLGNTIYF
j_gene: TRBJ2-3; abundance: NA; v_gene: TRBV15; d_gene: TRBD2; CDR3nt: TGTGCCACCAGCAGAGAAGTGCGGACTAGCGGGAGAGGAGATACGCAGTATTTT; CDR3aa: CATSREVRTSGRGDTQYF
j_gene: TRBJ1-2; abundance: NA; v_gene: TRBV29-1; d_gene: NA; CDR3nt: TGCAGCGTTGCAAAATCCTCAGGGAACTATGGCTACACCTTC; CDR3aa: CSVAKSSGNYGYTF
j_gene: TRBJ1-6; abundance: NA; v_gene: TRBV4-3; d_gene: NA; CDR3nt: TGCGCCAGCAGCCAAGACGGCTCGGGGATCTATAATTCACCCCTCCACTTT; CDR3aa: CASSQDGSGIYNSPLHF
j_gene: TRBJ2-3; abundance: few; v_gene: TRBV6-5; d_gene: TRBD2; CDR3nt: TGTGCCGCCTCTAGCGGGGGGAGCACAGATACGCAGTATTTT; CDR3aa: CAASSGGSTDTQYF
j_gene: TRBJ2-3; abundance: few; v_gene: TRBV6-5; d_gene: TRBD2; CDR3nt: TGTGCCAGCAGGCCGACTAGCGGGAGAACAGATACGCAGTATTTT; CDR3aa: CASRPTSGRTDTQYF
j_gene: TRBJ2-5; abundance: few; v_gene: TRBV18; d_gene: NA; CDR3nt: TGTGCCAGCTCACCAAAAGAAGAGACCCAGTACTTC; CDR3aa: CASSPKEETQYF
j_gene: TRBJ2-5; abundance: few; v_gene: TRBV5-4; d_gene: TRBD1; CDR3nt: TGTGCCAGCAGCTTGGGGGTGGCAGGGGGCAGTTTCGGTGAGACCCAGTACTTC; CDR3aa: CASSLGVAGGSFGETQYF
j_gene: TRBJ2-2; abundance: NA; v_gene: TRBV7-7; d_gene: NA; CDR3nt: TGTGCCAGCAGCGTCAGGTTGAACACCGGGGAGCTGTTTTTT; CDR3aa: CASSVRLNTGELFF
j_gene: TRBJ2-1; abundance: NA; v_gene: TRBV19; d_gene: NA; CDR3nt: TGTGCCAGTAGTATAGGGCAGGCTAATGGCAATGAGCAGTTCTTC; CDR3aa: CASSIGQANGNEQFF
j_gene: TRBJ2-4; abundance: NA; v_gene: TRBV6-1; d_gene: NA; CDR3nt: TGTGCCAGCGGGAGCCATAAAAACATTCAGTACTTC; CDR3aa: CASGSHKNIQYF
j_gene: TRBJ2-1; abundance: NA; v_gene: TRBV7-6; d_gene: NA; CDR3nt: TGTGCCAGCAGCCGAGTGGCGGGGGAGCAGTTCTTC; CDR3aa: CASSRVAGEQFF
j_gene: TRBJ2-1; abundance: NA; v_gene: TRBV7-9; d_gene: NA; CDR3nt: TGTGCCAGCAGCCCCGACCCAGGGCGGTTCTTC; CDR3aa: CASSPDPGRFF
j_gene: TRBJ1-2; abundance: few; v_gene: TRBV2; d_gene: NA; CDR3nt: TGTGCCAGCAGTGAGCAGGAGTCAAACTATGGCTACACCTTC; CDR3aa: CASSEQESNYGYTF
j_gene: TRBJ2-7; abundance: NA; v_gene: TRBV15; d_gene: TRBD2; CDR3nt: TGTGCCACCAGCGGTAAAGCGGGGGCCGGGCACGAGCAGTACTTC; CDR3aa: CATSGKAGAGHEQYF
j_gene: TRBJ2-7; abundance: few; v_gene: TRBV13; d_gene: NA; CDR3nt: TGTGCCAGCAGCCTATTCACCGGGTCCTACGAGCAGTACTTC; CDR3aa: CASSLFTGSYEQYF
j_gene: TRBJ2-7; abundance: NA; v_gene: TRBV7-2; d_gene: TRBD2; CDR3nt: TGTGCCAGCAGCTTAGTCGGGACTAGCGGGGGAACCATCTTC; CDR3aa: CASSLVGTSGGTIF
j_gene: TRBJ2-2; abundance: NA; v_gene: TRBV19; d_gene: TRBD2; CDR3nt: TGTGCCAGTAGTTCCTCTAGCGGGAGCAGGGGCACCGGGGAGCTGTTTTTT; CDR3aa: CASSSSSGSRGTGELFF
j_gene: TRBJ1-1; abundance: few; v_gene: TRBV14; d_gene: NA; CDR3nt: TGTGCCAGCAGCGACAGCGGGTCTCTCGGTACTGAAGCTTTCTTT; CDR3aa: CASSDSGSLGTEAFF
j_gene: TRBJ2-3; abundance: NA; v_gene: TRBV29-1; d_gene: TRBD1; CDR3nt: TGCAGCGTTGGGGGGCTAACAGGGGCCGCCACAGATACGCAGTATTTT; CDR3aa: CSVGGLTGAATDTQYF
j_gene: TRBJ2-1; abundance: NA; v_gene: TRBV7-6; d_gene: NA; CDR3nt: TGTGCCAGCAGCTTGGGCAGTAGCTCCTACAATGAGCAGTTCTTC; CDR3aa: CASSLGSSSYNEQFF
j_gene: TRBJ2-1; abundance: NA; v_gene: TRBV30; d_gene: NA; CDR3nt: TGTGCCTGGAGAGGGCGAGCGACGTATGGCTCCTACAATGAGCAGTTCTTC; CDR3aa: CAWRGRATYGSYNEQFF
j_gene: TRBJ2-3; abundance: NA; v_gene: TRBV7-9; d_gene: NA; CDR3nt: TGTGCCAGCAGCTCGGACGAAACCCAATCAGATACGCAGTATTTT; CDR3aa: CASSSDETQSDTQYF
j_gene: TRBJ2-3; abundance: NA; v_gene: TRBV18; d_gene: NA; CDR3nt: TGTGCCAGCTCACCATCGAGGGGGACAACCGGGCCAGATACGCAGTATTTT; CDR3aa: CASSPSRGTTGPDTQYF
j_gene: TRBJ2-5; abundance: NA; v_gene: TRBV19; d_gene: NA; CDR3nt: TGTGCTACAGGGAGCGGGGAACAAGAGACCCAGTACTTC; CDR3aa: CATGSGEQETQYF
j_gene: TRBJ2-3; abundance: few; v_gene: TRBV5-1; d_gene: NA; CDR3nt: TGCGCCAGCAGCTTGGAGGGCACAGCTAGCACAGATACGCAGTATTTT; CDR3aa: CASSLEGTASTDTQYF
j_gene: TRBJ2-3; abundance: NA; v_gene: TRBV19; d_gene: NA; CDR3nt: TGTGCCAGTAGTATCGGAGATACGCAGTATTTT; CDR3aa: CASSIGDTQYF
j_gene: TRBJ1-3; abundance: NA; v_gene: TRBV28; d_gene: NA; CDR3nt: TGTGCCAGCAGTTTGTTTGGGGCAATCTCTGGAAACACCATATATTTT; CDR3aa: CASSLFGAISGNTIYF
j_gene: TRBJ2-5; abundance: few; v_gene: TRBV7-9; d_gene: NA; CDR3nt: TGTGCCAGCAGCCAACATTACCAAGAGACCCAGTACTTC; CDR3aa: CASSQHYQETQYF
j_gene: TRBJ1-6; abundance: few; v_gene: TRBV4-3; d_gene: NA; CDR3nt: TGCGCCAGCAGCCAAGCCGCTAGGGGTGGGGGTAATTCACCCCTCCACTTT; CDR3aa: CASSQAARGGGNSPLHF
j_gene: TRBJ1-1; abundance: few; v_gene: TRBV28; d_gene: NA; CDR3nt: TGTGCCAGCAGTTCACGCACTGAAGCTTTCTTT; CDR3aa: CASSSRTEAFF
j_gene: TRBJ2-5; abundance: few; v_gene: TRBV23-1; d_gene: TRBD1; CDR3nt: TGCGCCAGCAATCACCCAGTGACAGGGGTAGGCCAAGAGACCCAGTACTTC; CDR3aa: CASNHPVTGVGQETQYF